The clone carrying this T cell receptor beta chain was counted many times. Its antigen is undetermined. The donor group consisted entirely of healthy Caucasians. These data belong to a study of identical twins. General observations from the study: The study found weaker excess twin sharing in beta out-of-frame sequences.

TCRdb reprocessed the 5' RACE reads via MiXCR and lists one record per CDR3 protein. The profile shows 250,000 or so distinct CDR3 sequences, 6% to 8.5% of them singletons. V gave up 1 base and J gave up 7 bases, with 5 bases separating them. This CDR3 region has 12 residues. CDR1 and CDR2 (germline): LNHNV, YYDKDF (reference sequence). The data also belong to a second study, concerning yellow fever vaccine responses in identical twins.

The source material was CD8+ T cells sorted from blood. This sequence joins TRBV15 and TRBJ2-1; D is undetermined. The sequence came from a woman aged 18-29 years in good health. The CDR3 DNA follows: TGTGCCACCAGCAGAGCCCAGAATGAGCAGTTCTTC. Its protein is CATSRAQNEQFF.